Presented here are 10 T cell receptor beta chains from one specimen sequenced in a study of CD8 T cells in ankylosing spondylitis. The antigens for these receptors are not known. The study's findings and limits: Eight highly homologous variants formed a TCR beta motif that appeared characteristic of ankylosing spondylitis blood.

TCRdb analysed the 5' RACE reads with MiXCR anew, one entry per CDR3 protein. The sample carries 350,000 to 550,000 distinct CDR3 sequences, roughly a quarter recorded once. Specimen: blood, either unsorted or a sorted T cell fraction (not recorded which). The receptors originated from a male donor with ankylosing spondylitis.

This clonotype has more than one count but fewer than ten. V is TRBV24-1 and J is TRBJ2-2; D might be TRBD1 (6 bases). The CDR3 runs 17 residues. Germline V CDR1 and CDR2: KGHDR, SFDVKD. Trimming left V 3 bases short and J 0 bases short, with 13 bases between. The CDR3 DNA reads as TGTGCCACCAGTGATCCCTCAGGGGAAACGAACACCGGGGAGCTGTTTTTT. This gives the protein CATSDPSGETNTGELFF.

The CDR3 is CASSLGTVGDEQFF. The CDR3 DNA is TGTGCCAGCAGCTTAGGGACAGTGGGCGATGAGCAGTTCTTC. The chain couples TRBV7-7 to TRBJ2-1; maybe TRBD1 (6 bases). Germline V gene data show CDR1 as SSHAT and CDR2 as FNYEAQ (reference sequence). Trimming took off 1 base at V and 8 bases at J, with 12 bases between the two ends. This CDR3 is built from 14 residues.

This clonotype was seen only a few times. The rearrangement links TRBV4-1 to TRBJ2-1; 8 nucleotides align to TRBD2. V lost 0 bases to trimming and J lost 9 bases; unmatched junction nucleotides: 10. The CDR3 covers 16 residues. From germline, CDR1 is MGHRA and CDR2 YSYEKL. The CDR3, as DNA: TGCGCCAGCAGCCAAGAACGGCTGGGGACTAGTACTGAGCAGTTCTTC. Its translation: CASSQERLGTSTEQFF.

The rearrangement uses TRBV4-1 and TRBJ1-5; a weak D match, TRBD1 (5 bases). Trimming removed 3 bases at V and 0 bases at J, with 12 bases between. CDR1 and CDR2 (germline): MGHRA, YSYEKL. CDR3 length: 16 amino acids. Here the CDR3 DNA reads TGCGCCAGCAGCCAGGAGACAGCTTATAGCAATCAGCCCCAGCATTTT. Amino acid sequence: CASSQETAYSNQPQHF.

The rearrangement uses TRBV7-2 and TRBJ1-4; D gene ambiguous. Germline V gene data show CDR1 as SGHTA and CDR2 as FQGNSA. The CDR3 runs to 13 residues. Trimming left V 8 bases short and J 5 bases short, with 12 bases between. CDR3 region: CASGTGGNEKLFF. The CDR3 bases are TGTGCCAGCGGAACTGGAGGAAATGAAAAACTGTTTTTT.

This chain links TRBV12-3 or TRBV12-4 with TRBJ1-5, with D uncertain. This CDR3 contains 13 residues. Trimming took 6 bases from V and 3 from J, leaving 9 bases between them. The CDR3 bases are TGTGCCAGCAGCTCCCATTTCAATCAGCCCCAGCATTTT. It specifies CASSSHFNQPQHF.

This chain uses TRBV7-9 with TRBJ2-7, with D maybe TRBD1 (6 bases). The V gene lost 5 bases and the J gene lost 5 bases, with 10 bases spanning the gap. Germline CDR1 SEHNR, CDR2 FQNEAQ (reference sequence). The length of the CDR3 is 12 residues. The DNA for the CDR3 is TGTGCCAGCAGCCGAAACAGGGACGAGCAGTACTTC. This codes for CASSRNRDEQYF.

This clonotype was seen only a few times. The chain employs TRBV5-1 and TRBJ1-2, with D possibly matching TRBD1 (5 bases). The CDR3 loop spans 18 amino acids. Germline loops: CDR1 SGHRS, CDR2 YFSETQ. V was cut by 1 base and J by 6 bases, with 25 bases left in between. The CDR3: CASSLRGQEPIPRDGYTF. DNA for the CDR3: TGCGCCAGCAGCTTGCGGGGCCAGGAGCCTATACCTAGAGATGGCTACACCTTC.

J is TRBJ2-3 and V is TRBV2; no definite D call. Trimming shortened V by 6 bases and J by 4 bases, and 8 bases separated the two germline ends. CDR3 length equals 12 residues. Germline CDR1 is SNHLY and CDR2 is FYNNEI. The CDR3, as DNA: TGTGCCAGCAGAAGCGCTTCAGATACGCAGTATTTT. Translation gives CASRSASDTQYF.

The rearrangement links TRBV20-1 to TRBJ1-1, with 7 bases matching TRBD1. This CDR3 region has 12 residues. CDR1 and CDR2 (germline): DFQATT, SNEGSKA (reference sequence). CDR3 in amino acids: CSRRGTNTEAFF. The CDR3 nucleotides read TGCAGCCGCAGGGGGACTAACACTGAAGCTTTCTTT.